Below, one T cell receptor beta chain is given with its context. As yet, its antigen is unknown. Profiled with immunoSEQ multiplex PCR; TCRdb holds only in-frame clones, not every one. This repertoire shows roughly 50,000 clones, 93% found once; its top ten account for roughly 1.7%. This record belongs to a study of cytomegalovirus exposure and HLA in healthy donors. Study details: The roughly 130 validation repertoires used the same platform as the approximately 670 first-cohort repertoires (as reported by a later analysis).

Findings of the study overall: Overall, under 200 TCR beta chains were annotated as cytomegalovirus-associated.

V shed 4 bases, J shed 4 bases, and the junction held 18 bases outside the gene matches. Germline CDR1 reads SGHDT; CDR2 reads YYEEEE. The length of the CDR3 is 19 residues. The donors were in the roughly 130-subject validation cohort, distinct from the approximately 700-subject first cohort. The receptor comes from a woman aged 18 to 35 in good health and CMV-seropositive. Sequenced sample: PBMCs. The rearrangement links TRBV5-6 to TRBJ2-1; TRBD2 matches 9 bases. The CDR3 nucleotides read TGTGCCAGCAGCGCAAAAGCGGAAATAGCGGGGGCTCCATACAATGAGCAGTTCTTC. It codes for CASSAKAEIAGAPYNEQFF.